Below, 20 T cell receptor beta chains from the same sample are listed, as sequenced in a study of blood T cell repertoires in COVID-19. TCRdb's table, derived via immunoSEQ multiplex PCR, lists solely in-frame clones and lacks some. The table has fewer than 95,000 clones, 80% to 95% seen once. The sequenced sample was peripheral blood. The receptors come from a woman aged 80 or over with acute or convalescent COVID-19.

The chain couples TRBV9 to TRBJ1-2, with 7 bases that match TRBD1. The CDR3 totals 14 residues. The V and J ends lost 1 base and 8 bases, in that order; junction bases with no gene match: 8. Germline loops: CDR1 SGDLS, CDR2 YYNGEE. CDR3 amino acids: CASSVTDRAEGYTF. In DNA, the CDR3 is TGTGCCAGCAGCGTAACAGACAGGGCTGAGGGCTACACCTTC.

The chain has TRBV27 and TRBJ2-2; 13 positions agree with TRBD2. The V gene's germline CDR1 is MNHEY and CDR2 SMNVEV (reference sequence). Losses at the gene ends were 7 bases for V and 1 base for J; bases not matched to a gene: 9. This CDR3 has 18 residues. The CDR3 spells CASTSGTSGIGNTGELFF. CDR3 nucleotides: TGTGCCAGCACCTCCGGGACTAGCGGGATTGGGAACACCGGGGAGCTGTTTTTT.

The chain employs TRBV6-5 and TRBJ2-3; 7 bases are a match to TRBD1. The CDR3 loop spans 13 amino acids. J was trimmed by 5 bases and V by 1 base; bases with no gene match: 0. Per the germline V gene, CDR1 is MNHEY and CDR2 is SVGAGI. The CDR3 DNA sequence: TGTGCCAGCAGTTACTACAGGGGAGATACGCAGTATTTT. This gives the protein CASSYYRGDTQYF.

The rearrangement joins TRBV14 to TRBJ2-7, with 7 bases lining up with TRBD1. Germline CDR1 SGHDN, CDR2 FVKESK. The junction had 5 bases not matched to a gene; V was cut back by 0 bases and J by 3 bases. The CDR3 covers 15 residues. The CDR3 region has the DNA TGTGCCAGCAGCCAAGAAGGAGCAGGGGGCTACGAGCAGTACTTC. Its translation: CASSQEGAGGYEQYF.

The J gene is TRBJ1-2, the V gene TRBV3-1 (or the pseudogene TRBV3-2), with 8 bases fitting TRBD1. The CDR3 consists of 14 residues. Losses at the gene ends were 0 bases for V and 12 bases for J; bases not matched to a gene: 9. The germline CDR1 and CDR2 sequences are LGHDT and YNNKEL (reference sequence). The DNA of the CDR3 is TGTGCCAGCAGCCAAGACCCCCGGGACAGGCATGACACCTTC. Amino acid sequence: CASSQDPRDRHDTF.

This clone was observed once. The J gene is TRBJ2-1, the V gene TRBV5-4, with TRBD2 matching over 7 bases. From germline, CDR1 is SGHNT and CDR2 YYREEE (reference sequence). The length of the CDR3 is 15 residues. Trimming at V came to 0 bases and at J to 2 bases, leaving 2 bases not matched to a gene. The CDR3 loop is CASSLDGRPYNEQFF. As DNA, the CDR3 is TGTGCCAGCAGCTTGGACGGGAGGCCCTACAATGAGCAGTTCTTC.

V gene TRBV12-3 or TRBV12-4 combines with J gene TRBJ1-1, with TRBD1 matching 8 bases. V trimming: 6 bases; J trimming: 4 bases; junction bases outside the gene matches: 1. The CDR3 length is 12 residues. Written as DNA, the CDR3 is TGTGCCAGCAGAACAGGGGGCACTGAAGCTTTCTTT. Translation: CASRTGGTEAFF.

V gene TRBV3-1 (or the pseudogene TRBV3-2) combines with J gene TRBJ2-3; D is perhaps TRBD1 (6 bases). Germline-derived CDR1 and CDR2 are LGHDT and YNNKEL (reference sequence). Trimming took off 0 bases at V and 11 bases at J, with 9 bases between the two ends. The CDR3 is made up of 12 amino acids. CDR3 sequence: CASSQDTGKQYF. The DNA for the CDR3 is TGTGCCAGCAGCCAAGATACAGGGAAGCAGTATTTT.

The chain's CDR3 is CASSYSSQGASSPLHF. For the CDR3, the DNA is TGTGCCAGCAGTTACTCCTCCCAGGGGGCAAGTTCACCCCTCCACTTT. The chain employs TRBV6-5 and TRBJ1-6, with 8 bases identical to TRBD1. The germline V gene encodes CDR1 MNHEY and CDR2 SVGAGI. The CDR3 runs 16 residues. The trim removed 0 bases at V and 9 bases at J, leaving 7 bases unmatched.

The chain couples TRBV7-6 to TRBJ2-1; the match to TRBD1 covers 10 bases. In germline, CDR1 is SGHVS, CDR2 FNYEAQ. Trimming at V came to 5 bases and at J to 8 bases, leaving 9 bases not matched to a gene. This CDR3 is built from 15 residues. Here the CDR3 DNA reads TGTGCCAGCAGCCCATCCGGGACAGGGGTCGATGAGCAGTTCTTC. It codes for CASSPSGTGVDEQFF.

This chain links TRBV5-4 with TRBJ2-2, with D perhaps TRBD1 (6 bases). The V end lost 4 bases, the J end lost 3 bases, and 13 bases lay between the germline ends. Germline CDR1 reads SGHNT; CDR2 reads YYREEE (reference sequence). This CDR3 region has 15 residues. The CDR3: CASSPRTVDTGELFF. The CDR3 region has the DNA TGTGCCAGCAGCCCACGGACAGTAGACACCGGGGAGCTGTTTTTT. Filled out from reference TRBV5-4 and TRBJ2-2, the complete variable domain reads ETGVTQSPTHLIKTRGQQVTLRCSSQSGHNTVSWYQQALGQGPQFIFQYYREEENGRGNFPPRFSGLQFPNYSSELNVNALELDDSALYLCASSPRTVDTGELFFGEGSRLTVL.

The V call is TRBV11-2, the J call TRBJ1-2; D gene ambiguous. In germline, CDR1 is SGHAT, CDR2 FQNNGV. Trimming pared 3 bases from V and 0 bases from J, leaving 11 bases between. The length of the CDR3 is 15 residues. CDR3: CASSFVETANYGYTF. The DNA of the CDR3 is TGTGCCAGCAGCTTTGTGGAGACGGCTAACTATGGCTACACCTTC.

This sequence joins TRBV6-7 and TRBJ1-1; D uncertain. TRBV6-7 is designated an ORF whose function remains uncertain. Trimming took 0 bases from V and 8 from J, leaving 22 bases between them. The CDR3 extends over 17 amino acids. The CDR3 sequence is CASSYSELLKWPPEAFF. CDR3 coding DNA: TGTGCCAGCAGTTACTCGGAGTTGCTTAAGTGGCCTCCCGAAGCTTTCTTT.

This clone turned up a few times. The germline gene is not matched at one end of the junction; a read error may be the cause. CDR3 protein: CSASERASHNEQFF. The CDR3 DNA sequence: TGCAGTGCTAGTGAGAGGGCCTCCCACAATGAGCAGTTCTTC. This chain connects TRBV20-1 to TRBJ2-1; maybe TRBD2 (5 bases). The CDR3 covers 14 residues. CDR1 and CDR2 (germline): DFQATT, SNEGSKA (reference sequence).

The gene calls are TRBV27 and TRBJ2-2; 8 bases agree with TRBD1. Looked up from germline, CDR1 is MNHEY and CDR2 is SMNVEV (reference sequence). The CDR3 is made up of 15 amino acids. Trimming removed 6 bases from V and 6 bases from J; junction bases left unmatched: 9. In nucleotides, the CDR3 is TGTGCCAGCAGGCTCGGGACAGGTTTTTCCGGGGAGCTGTTTTTT. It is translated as CASRLGTGFSGELFF.

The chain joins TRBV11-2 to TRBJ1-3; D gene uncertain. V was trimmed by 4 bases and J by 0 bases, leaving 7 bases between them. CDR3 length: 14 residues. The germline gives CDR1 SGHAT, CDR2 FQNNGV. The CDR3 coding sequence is TGTGCCAGCAGCTCAGTCAACTCTGGAAACACCATATATTTT. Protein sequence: CASSSVNSGNTIYF.

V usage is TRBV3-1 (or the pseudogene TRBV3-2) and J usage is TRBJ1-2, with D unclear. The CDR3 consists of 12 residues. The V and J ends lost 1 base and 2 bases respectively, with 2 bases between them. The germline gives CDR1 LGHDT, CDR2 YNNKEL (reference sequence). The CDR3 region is CASSQANYGYTF. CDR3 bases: TGTGCCAGCAGCCAAGCAAACTATGGCTACACCTTC.

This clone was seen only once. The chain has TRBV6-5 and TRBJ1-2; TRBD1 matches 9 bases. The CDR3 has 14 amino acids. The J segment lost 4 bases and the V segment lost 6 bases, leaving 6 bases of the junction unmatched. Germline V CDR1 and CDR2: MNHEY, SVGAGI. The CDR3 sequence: CASRPGQGTYGYTF. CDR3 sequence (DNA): TGTGCCAGCAGGCCGGGACAGGGTACCTATGGCTACACCTTC.

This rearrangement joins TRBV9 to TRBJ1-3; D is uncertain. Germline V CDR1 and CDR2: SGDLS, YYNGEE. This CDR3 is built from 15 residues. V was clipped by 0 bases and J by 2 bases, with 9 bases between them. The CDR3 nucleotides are TGTGCCAGCAGCGTAGGAATCGGGGCTGGAAACACCATATATTTT. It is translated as CASSVGIGAGNTIYF.

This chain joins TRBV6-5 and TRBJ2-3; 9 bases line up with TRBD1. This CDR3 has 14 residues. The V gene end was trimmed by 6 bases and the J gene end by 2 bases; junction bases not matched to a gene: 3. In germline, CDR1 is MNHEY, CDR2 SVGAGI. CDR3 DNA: TGTGCCAGCAGGGACAGGGGTCTCACAGATACGCAGTATTTT. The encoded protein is CASRDRGLTDTQYF.